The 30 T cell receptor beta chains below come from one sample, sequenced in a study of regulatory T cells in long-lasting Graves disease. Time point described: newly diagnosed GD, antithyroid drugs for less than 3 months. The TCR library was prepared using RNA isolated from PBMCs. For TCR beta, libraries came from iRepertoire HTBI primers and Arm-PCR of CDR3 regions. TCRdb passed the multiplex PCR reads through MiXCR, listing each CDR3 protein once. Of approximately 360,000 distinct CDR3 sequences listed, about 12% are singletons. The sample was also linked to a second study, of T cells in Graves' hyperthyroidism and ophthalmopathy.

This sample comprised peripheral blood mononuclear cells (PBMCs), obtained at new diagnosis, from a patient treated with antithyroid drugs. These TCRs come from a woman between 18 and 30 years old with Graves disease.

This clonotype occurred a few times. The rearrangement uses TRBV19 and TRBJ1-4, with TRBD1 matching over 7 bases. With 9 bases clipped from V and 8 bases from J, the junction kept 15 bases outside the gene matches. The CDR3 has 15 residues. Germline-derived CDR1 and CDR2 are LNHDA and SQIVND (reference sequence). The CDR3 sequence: CASSESGGQSEKLFF. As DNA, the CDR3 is TGTGCCAGCTCTGAATCAGGGGGTCAATCCGAAAAACTGTTTTTT.

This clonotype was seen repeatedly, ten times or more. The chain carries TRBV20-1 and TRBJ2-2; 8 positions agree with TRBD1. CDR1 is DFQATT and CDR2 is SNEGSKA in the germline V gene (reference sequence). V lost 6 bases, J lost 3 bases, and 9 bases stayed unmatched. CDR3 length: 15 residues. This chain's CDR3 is CSAIPGGGDTGELFF. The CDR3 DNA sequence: TGCAGTGCAATCCCAGGGGGCGGTGACACCGGGGAGCTGTTTTTT.

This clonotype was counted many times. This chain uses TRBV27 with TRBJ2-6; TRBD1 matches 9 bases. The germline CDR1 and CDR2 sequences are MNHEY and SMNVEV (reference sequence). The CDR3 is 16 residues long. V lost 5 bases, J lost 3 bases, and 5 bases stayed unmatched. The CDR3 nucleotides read TGTGCCAGCAGTCGAGGGACAGGGTTTGGGGCCAACGTCCTGACTTTC. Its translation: CASSRGTGFGANVLTF.

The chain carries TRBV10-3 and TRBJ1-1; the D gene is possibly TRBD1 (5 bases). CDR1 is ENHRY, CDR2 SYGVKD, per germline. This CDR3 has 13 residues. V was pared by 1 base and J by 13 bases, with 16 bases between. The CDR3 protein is CAISELERGSVFF. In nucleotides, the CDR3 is TGTGCCATCAGTGAGTTGGAAAGGGGATCAGTTTTCTTT.

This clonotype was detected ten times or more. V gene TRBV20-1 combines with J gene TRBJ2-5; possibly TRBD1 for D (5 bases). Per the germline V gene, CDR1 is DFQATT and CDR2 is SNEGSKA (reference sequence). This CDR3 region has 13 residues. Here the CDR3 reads CSYRLPVEETQYF. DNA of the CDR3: TGCAGCTACAGGTTGCCGGTCGAAGAGACCCAGTACTTC.

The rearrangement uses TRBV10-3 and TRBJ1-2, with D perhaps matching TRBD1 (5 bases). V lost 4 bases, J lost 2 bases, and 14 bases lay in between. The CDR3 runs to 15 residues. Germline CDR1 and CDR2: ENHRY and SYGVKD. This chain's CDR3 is CAISVFRGINYGYTF. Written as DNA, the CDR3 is TGTGCCATCAGTGTTTTTAGGGGCATCAACTATGGCTACACCTTC.

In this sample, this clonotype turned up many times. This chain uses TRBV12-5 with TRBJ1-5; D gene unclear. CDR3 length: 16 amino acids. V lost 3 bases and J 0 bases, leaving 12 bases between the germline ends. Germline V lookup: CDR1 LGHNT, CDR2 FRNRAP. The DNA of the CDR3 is TGTGCTAGTGGTTTTCTAGCGGAGAATAGCAATCAGCCCCAGCATTTT. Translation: CASGFLAENSNQPQHF.

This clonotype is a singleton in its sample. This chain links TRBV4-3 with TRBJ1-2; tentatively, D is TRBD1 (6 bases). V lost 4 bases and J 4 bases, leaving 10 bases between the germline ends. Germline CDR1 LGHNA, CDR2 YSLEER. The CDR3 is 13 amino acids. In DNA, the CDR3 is TGCGCCAGCAGCCGAGACAGGATCTATGGCTACACCTTC. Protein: CASSRDRIYGYTF.

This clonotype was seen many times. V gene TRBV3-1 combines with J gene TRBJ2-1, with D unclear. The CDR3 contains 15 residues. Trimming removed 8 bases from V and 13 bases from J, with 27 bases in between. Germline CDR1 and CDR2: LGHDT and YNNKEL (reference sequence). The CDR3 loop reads CASGVLERPALPQFF. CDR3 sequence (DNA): TGTGCCAGCGGCGTCCTTGAACGTCCGGCTTTGCCTCAGTTCTTC.

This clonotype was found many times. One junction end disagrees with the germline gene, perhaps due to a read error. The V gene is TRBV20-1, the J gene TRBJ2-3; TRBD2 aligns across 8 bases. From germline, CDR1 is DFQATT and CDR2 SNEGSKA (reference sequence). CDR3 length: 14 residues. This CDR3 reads CSASATGTSASGGF. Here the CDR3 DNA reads TGCAGTGCTAGTGCGACCGGGACTAGTGCATCTGGCGGGTTT.

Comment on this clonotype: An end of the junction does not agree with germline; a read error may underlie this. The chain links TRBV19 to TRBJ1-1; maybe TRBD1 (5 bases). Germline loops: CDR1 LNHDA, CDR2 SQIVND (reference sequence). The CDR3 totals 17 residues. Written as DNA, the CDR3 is TGTGCCAGTGGTATAAAGGGGAATAGGGCGGGCAGCACTGAAGCTTTCTTT. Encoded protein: CASGIKGNRAGSTEAFF.

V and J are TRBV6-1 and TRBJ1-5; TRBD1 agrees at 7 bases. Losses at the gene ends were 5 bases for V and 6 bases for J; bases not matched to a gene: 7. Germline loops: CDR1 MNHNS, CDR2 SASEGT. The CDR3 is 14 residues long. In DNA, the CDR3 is TGTGCCAGCAGTCGACAGGGTCATAGTCAGCCCCAGCATTTT. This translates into CASSRQGHSQPQHF.

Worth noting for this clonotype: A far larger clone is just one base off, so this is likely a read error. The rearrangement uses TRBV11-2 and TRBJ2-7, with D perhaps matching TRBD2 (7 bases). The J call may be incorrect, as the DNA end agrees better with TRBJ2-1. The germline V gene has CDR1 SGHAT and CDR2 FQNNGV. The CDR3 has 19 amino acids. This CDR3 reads CASSLNALVGGAPYNGQFF. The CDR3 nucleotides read TGTGCCAGCAGCTTAAATGCCCTGGTGGGGGGGGCCCCATACAATGGGCAGTTCTTC.

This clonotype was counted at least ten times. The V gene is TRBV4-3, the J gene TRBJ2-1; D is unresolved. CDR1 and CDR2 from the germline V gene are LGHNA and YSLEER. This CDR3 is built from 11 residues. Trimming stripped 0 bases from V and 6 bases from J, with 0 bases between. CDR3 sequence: CASSQDNEQFF. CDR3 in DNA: TGCGCCAGCAGCCAAGACAATGAGCAGTTCTTC.

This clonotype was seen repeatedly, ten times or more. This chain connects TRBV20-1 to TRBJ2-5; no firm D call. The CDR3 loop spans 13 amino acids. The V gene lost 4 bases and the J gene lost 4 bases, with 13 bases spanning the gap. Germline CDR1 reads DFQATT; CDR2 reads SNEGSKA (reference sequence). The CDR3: CSATRNPIETQYF. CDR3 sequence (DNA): TGCAGTGCTACCAGGAATCCTATAGAGACCCAGTACTTC.

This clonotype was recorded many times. The CDR3 bases are TGTGCCAGCAGCTCCACAAGCGGGAACAATGAGCAGTTCTTC. This codes for CASSSTSGNNEQFF. The chain joins TRBV11-2 to TRBJ2-1; 7 positions match TRBD2. This CDR3 is 14 amino acids long. J gave up 5 bases and V 4 bases, and 5 bases lay outside the gene matches. Germline CDR1 is SGHAT and CDR2 is FQNNGV.

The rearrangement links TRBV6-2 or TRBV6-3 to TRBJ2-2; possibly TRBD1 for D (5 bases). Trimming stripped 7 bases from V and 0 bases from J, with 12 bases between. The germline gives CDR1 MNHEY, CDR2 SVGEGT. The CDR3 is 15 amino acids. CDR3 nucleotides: TGTGCCAGCATTATAGACAGCGCGAACACCGGGGAGCTGTTTTTT. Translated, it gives CASIIDSANTGELFF.

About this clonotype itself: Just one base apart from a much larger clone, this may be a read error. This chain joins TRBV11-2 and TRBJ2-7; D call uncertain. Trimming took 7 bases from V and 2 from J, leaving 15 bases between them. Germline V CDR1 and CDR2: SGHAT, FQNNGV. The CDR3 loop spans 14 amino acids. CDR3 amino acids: CASMEPIPAYEQYF. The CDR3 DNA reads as TGTGCCAGCATGGAGCCCATCCCCGCCTACGAGCAGTACTTC.

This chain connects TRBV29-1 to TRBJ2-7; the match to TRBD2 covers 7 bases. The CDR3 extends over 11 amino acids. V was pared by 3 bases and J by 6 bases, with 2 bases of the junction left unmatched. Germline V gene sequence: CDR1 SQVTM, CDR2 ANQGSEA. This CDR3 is CSVERGSEQYF. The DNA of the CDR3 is TGCAGCGTTGAGCGGGGGAGCGAGCAGTACTTC.

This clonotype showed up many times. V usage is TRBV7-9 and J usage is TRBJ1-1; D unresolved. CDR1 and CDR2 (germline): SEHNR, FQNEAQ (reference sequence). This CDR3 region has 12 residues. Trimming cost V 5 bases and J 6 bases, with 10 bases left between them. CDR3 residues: CASSPWTAEAFF. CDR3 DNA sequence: TGTGCCAGCAGCCCATGGACCGCTGAAGCTTTCTTT.

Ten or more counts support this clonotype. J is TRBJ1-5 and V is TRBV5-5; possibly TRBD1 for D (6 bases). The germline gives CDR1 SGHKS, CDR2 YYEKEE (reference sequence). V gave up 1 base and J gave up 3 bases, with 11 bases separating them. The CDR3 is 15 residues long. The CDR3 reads CASSLPGGFNQPQHF. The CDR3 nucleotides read TGTGCCAGCAGCTTGCCGGGGGGCTTCAATCAGCCCCAGCATTTT.

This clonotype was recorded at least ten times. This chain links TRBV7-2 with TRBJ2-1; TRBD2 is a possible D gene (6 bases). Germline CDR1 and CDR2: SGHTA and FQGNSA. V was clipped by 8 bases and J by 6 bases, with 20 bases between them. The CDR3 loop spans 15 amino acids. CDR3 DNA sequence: TGTGCCAGCGAGGGGAGGCGGGGCGACCTCAATGAGCAGTTCTTC. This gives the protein CASEGRRGDLNEQFF.

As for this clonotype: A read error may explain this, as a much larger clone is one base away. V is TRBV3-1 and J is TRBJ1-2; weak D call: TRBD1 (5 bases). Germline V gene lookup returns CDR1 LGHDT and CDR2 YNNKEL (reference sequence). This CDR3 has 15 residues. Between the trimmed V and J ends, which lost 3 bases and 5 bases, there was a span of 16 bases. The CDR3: CASSHDSSSIYGYTF. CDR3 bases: TGTGCCAGCAGCCATGACAGTAGCTCTATTTATGGCTACACCTTC.

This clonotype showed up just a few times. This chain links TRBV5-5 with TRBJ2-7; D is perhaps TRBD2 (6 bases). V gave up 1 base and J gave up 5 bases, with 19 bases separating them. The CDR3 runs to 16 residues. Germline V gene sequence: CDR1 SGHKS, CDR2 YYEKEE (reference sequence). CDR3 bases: TGTGCCAGCAGCTTGATGTCCGGGAGAACCCCTAACGAGCAGTACTTC. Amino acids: CASSLMSGRTPNEQYF. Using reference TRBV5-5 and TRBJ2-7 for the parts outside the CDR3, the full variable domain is DAGVTQSPTHLIKTRGQQVTLRCSPISGHKSVSWYQQVLGQGPQFIFQYYEKEERGRGNFPDRFSARQFPNYSSELNVNALLLGDSALYLCASSLMSGRTPNEQYFGPGTRLTVT.

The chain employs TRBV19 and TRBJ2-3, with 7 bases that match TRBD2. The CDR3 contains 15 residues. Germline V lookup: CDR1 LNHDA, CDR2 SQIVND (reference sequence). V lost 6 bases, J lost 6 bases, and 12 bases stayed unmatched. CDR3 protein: CASRAGGVRMDTQYF. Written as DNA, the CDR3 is TGTGCCAGTAGGGCTGGGGGGGTTAGGATGGATACGCAGTATTTT.

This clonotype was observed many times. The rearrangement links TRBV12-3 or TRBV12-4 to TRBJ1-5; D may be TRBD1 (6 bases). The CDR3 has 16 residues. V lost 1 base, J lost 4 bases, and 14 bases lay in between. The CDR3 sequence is CASSLEVGGNNQPQHF. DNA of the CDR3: TGTGCCAGCAGTTTAGAGGTAGGGGGGAATAATCAGCCCCAGCATTTT.

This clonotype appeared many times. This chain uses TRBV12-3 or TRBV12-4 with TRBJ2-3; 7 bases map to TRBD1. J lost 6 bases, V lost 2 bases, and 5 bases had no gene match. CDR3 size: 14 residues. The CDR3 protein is CASSLKGAQDTQYF. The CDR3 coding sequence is TGTGCCAGCAGTTTAAAGGGGGCGCAGGATACGCAGTATTTT.

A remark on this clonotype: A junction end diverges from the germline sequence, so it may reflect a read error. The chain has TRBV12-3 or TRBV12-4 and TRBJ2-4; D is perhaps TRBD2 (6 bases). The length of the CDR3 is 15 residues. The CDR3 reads CVSSPGDRENNIQYF. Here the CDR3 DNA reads TGTGTCAGCAGCCCCGGAGACCGGGAGAATAACATTCAGTACTTC.

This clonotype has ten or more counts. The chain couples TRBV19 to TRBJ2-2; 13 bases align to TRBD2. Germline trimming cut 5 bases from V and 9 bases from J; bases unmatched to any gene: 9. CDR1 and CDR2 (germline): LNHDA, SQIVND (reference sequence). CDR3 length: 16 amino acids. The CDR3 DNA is TGTGCCAGTAGTTTCCCCGGGACTAGCGGGACCCGGGAGCTGTTTTTT. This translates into CASSFPGTSGTRELFF.

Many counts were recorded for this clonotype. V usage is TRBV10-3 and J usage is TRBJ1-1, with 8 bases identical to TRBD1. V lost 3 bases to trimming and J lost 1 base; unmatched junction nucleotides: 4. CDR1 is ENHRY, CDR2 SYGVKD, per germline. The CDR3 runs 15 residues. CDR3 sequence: CAISDVDRENTEAFF. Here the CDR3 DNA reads TGTGCCATCAGTGATGTGGACAGGGAGAACACTGAAGCTTTCTTT.